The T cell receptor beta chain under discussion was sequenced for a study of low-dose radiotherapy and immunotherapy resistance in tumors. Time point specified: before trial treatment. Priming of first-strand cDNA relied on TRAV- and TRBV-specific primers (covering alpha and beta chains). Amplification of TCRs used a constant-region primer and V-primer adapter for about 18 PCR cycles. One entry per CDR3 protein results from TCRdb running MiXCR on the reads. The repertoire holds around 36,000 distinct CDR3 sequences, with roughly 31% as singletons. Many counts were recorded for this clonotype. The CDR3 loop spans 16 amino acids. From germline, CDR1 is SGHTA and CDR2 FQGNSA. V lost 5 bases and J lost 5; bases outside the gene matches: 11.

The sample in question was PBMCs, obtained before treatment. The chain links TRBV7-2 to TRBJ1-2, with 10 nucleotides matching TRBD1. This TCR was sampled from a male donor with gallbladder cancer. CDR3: CASSTLDRGLSYGYTF. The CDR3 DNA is TGTGCCAGCAGCACGTTAGACAGGGGGCTAAGTTATGGCTACACCTTC.